These 29 T cell receptor beta chains originate from one sample sequenced in a study of metastatic and nonmetastatic thyroid tumors. Via MiXCR, TCRdb re-called the PCR reads. The sample has around 64,000 clones, 4% to 4.5% seen once. No treatment of any kind had been given to any patient before thyroid surgery. Sequenced sample: blood. Receptors were obtained from a female donor with papillary thyroid cancer or a benign thyroid nodule (not recorded which). Some clones in this sample may be carry-over from other donors' samples.

This clone was detected many times. CDR3 amino acids: CASSFTIHSYEQYF. In nucleotides, the CDR3 is TGTGCCAGCAGTTTTACTATTCACTCCTACGAGCAGTACTTC. The V and J genes are TRBV27 and TRBJ2-7; D not certain. Germline CDR1 MNHEY, CDR2 SMNVEV (reference sequence). V shed 3 bases and J shed 0 bases, with 9 bases lying between them. CDR3 length: 14 amino acids.

This clone has just a few counts. One end of the junction is discordant with germline, which a read error may explain. The chain uses TRBV29-1 and TRBJ1-1, with a tentative D call TRBD1 (5 bases). Germline V gives CDR1 SQVTM, CDR2 ANQGSEA. This CDR3 contains 15 residues. The CDR3 bases are TGCAGCGTGTGGCGGGGCAGGCAGATGAACACTGAATCTTTCTTT. Translation: CSVWRGRQMNTESFF.

This clone was observed at least ten times. The chain couples TRBV18 to TRBJ2-3; D gene ambiguous. CDR1 and CDR2 from the germline V gene are KGHSH and LQKENI. V was clipped by 1 base and J by 5 bases, with 4 bases between them. The CDR3 length is 12 residues. The CDR3 loop is CASSPRQDTQYF. The DNA of the CDR3 is TGTGCCAGCTCACCACGTCAAGATACGCAGTATTTT.

This clone was seen at least ten times. V and J are TRBV5-1 and TRBJ2-2; D possibly corresponds to TRBD1 (6 bases). Trimming took 0 bases from V and 0 from J, leaving 9 bases between them. Germline CDR1 and CDR2: SGHRS and YFSETQ. The CDR3 is 16 amino acids. This CDR3 reads CASSLGQDSNTGELFF. The CDR3, as DNA: TGCGCCAGCAGCTTGGGACAGGACTCGAACACCGGGGAGCTGTTTTTT.

This clone was picked up many times. V gene TRBV5-4 combines with J gene TRBJ1-2; 7 bases line up with TRBD1. Germline CDR1 SGHNT, CDR2 YYREEE (reference sequence). The J segment lost 7 bases and the V segment lost 0 bases, leaving 9 bases of the junction unmatched. This CDR3 region has 15 residues. CDR3 DNA sequence: TGTGCCAGCAGCTTGGGACAGGGAATTTTCTCTGGCTACACCTTC. Its protein is CASSLGQGIFSGYTF.

This chain joins TRBV6-1 and TRBJ2-1; 9 nucleotides match TRBD2. Germline V lookup: CDR1 MNHNS, CDR2 SASEGT. The CDR3 runs 16 residues. Trimming cost V 5 bases and J 3 bases; bases outside gene matches: 8. CDR3 protein: CASSCGGRAVYNEQFF. The CDR3 region has the DNA TGTGCCAGCAGTTGCGGCGGGAGGGCAGTCTACAATGAGCAGTTCTTC.

This clone was picked up many times. This rearrangement joins TRBV28 to TRBJ2-6; 7 bases line up with TRBD1. CDR3 length equals 14 residues. Unmatched junction bases numbered 3, after V lost 7 bases and J lost 3 bases. CDR1 and CDR2 from the germline V gene are MDHEN and SYDVKM. The CDR3, as DNA: TGTGCCAGCAACACAGGGGATGGGGCCAACGTCCTGACTTTC. Translated, it gives CASNTGDGANVLTF.

This clone was observed many times. This rearrangement joins TRBV11-3 to TRBJ2-2, with 9 nucleotides matching TRBD1. The V gene end was trimmed by 6 bases and the J gene end by 2 bases; junction bases not matched to a gene: 7. The CDR3 has 16 residues. Germline CDR1 SGHNT, CDR2 YENEEA. The CDR3 loop is CASSPWTGVNTGELFF. The CDR3 coding sequence is TGTGCCAGCAGTCCCTGGACAGGGGTAAACACCGGGGAGCTGTTTTTT.

This clone has at least ten counts. The rearrangement joins TRBV11-3 to TRBJ2-1; D call uncertain. This CDR3 is built from 14 residues. V lost 1 base to trimming and J lost 6 bases, with 10 bases between them. CDR1 is SGHNT, CDR2 YENEEA, per germline. The CDR3 DNA is TGTGCCAGCAGCTTAGCAGGAGCTTTCAATGAGCAGTTCTTC. Translated, it gives CASSLAGAFNEQFF. The full variable domain, in which reference TRBV11-3 and TRBJ2-1 provide the parts outside the CDR3, is EAGVVQSPRYKIIEKKQPVAFWCNPISGHNTLYWYLQNLGQGPELLIRYENEEAVDDSQLPKDRFSAERLKGVDSTLKIQPAELGDSAVYLCASSLAGAFNEQFFGPGTRLTVL.

This clone came up many times. The V call is TRBV6-1, the J call TRBJ1-2; 8 positions agree with TRBD1. From germline, CDR1 is MNHNS and CDR2 SASEGT. V was clipped by 5 bases and J by 5 bases; unmatched bases: 7. The CDR3 length is 14 residues. The CDR3 region is CASSYQGAGYGYTF. CDR3 DNA sequence: TGTGCCAGCAGTTATCAGGGGGCAGGGTATGGCTACACCTTC.

This chain links TRBV5-4 with TRBJ1-4, with D possibly being TRBD1 (6 bases). Germline V lookup: CDR1 SGHNT, CDR2 YYREEE (reference sequence). The CDR3 length is 14 residues. V lost 4 bases and J 4 bases, leaving 11 bases between the germline ends. CDR3 region: CASSLTGGNEKLFF. The CDR3, as DNA: TGTGCCAGCAGCCTGACAGGAGGTAATGAAAAACTGTTTTTT.

The chain recombines TRBV6-1 with TRBJ2-7; D gene ambiguous. Germline lookup yields CDR1 MNHNS and CDR2 SASEGT. The CDR3 runs 11 residues. Trimming removed 6 bases from V and 4 bases from J, with 7 bases in between. The CDR3 sequence: CASSRAYEQYF. The CDR3 DNA follows: TGTGCCAGCAGCCGCGCGTACGAGCAGTACTTC.

Ten or more counts support this clone. This chain connects TRBV5-1 to TRBJ2-3; unclear D gene. CDR3 length equals 13 residues. The V and J ends lost 4 bases and 0 bases respectively, with 6 bases between them. Looked up from germline, CDR1 is SGHRS and CDR2 is YFSETQ. CDR3 amino acids: CASSPYSTDTQYF. CDR3 sequence (DNA): TGCGCCAGCAGCCCCTACAGCACAGATACGCAGTATTTT.

This clone was observed at least ten times. The chain links TRBV12-3 or TRBV12-4 to TRBJ2-7, with D maybe TRBD1 (5 bases). V lost 8 bases, J lost 3 bases, and 11 bases lay in between. The CDR3 has 12 amino acids. Here the CDR3 reads CASGRQIYEQYF. The DNA for the CDR3 is TGTGCCAGCGGCAGACAGATCTACGAGCAGTACTTC.

This clone occurred many times. This chain links TRBV9 with TRBJ1-1, with unresolved D. Per germline, CDR1 SGDLS and CDR2 YYNGEE. This CDR3 has 14 amino acids. V shed 0 bases and J shed 1 base, with 7 bases lying between them. CDR3 protein: CASSVAAANTEAFF. CDR3 coding DNA: TGTGCCAGCAGCGTAGCTGCAGCGAACACTGAAGCTTTCTTT.

Worth noting for this clone: A read error may be the cause here, since a much bigger clone is one base away. This rearrangement joins TRBV5-1 to TRBJ1-5; possible D gene TRBD1, 5 bases. Germline lookup yields CDR1 SGHRS and CDR2 YFSETQ. The CDR3 contains 16 residues. As DNA, the CDR3 is TGCGCCAACAGCTTGGTCAGGGCTGGGAGTAGTCAGCCCCAGCATTTT. Encoded protein: CANSLVRAGSSQPQHF.

This clone occurred many times. The V gene is TRBV6-1, the J gene TRBJ1-3; D gene unclear. The CDR3 length is 12 residues. Trimming shortened V by 11 bases and J by 0 bases, and 8 bases separated the two germline ends. Per the germline V gene, CDR1 is MNHNS and CDR2 is SASEGT. CDR3 in DNA: TGTGCCTCGCGGCCCTCTGGAAACACCATATATTTT. Residues: CASRPSGNTIYF.

In this sample, this clone turned up many times. This chain joins TRBV5-1 and TRBJ2-1; TRBD2 might be the D (5 bases). Germline V gene lookup returns CDR1 SGHRS and CDR2 YFSETQ. Trimming removed 4 bases at V and 13 bases at J, with 21 bases between. The CDR3 is made up of 14 amino acids. CDR3: CASSLPSGNMLQFF. The CDR3 nucleotides are TGCGCCAGCAGCCTCCCCTCGGGGAATATGCTACAGTTCTTC.

This clone has just a few counts. One end of the junction fails to match germline, which may point to a read error. V and J are TRBV6-1 and TRBJ2-2; 7 nucleotides align to TRBD2. There are 15 residues in the CDR3. Germline lookup yields CDR1 MNHNS and CDR2 SASEGT. In nucleotides, the CDR3 is TGTGCCAGCAGCAAACTACCGGGAGGAGCCGGGGAGCTTTTTTTT. Protein sequence: CASSKLPGGAGELFF.

The sample holds many counts of this clone. This chain joins TRBV6-1 and TRBJ1-2; D gene unclear. The CDR3 consists of 14 residues. Germline V gene lookup returns CDR1 MNHNS and CDR2 SASEGT. V was cut by 0 bases and J by 4 bases, with 9 bases left in between. The CDR3 protein is CASSEAGGSYGYTF. In nucleotides, the CDR3 is TGTGCCAGCAGTGAAGCGGGCGGAAGCTATGGCTACACCTTC.

This clone was seen repeatedly, ten times or more. The chain joins TRBV3-1 to TRBJ1-6, with D possibly TRBD1 on 5 matching bases. Trimming shortened V by 5 bases and J by 9 bases, and 11 bases separated the two germline ends. Germline loops: CDR1 LGHDT, CDR2 YNNKEL (reference sequence). This CDR3 spans 13 amino acids. The CDR3 nucleotides are TGTGCCAGCAGCTCAGGGAAGGGTTCACCCCTCCACTTT. Amino acids: CASSSGKGSPLHF.

This clone showed up just a few times. A read error is possible here, since a much larger clone lies one base away. The V gene is TRBV6-2 or TRBV6-3, the J gene TRBJ1-1; TRBD1 matches 7 bases. The CDR3 is 15 amino acids. After removal of 5 bases from V and 6 bases from J, the junction contained 12 bases not matched to a gene. Germline V gene lookup returns CDR1 MNHEY and CDR2 SVGEGT. The CDR3 loop reads CASSKPTGLCAEAFF. The CDR3 region has the DNA TGTGCCAGCAGTAAGCCGACAGGGCTCTGCGCTGAAGCTTTCTTT.

This clone has only a few counts. The V gene is TRBV5-1, the J gene TRBJ2-7; the D gene is possibly TRBD1 (5 bases). The V and J ends lost 0 bases and 1 base respectively, with 8 bases between them. This CDR3 has 14 amino acids. Germline V gene lookup returns CDR1 SGHRS and CDR2 YFSETQ. DNA of the CDR3: TGCGCCAGCAGCTTGGCCAAGGGGTCCTACGAGCAGTACTTC. It yields the protein CASSLAKGSYEQYF.

In its sample, this clone was seen many times. This rearrangement joins TRBV20-1 to TRBJ1-1; 7 bases are a match to TRBD1. The J segment lost 3 bases and the V segment lost 6 bases, leaving 4 bases of the junction unmatched. Germline assignment: CDR1 DFQATT and CDR2 SNEGSKA (reference sequence). The CDR3 length is 12 residues. Here the CDR3 reads CSAPGQHTEAFF. For the CDR3, the DNA is TGCAGTGCCCCGGGACAGCACACTGAAGCTTTCTTT.

This clone was seen a handful of times. An end of the junction does not agree with germline; a read error may underlie this. Other DNA sequences in the same sample also yield this CDR3. The chain recombines TRBV27 with TRBJ2-5; D is unclear. Germline CDR1 and CDR2: MNHEY and SMNVEV (reference sequence). The CDR3 consists of 14 residues. CDR3 in DNA: TGTGCCAGCAGTTTAGAAGTACGCGGAGAGACCCAGTATTTC. Protein product: CASSLEVRGETQYF.

At least ten counts were recorded for this clone. The V call is TRBV6-1, the J call TRBJ1-1; TRBD1 might be the D (5 bases). V gave up 8 bases and J gave up 6 bases, with 19 bases separating them. Looked up from germline, CDR1 is MNHNS and CDR2 is SASEGT. The CDR3 runs 14 residues. The CDR3: CASVKTVFSPEAFF. The CDR3 nucleotides read TGTGCCAGCGTGAAGACAGTCTTTTCCCCTGAAGCTTTCTTT.

The chain joins TRBV5-1 to TRBJ2-3; D ambiguous. V shed 2 bases and J shed 4 bases, with 8 bases lying between them. Per the germline V gene, CDR1 is SGHRS and CDR2 is YFSETQ. The CDR3 has 13 residues. The CDR3 loop reads CASSLRIADTQYF. CDR3 DNA sequence: TGCGCCAGCAGCTTAAGGATAGCAGATACGCAGTATTTT.

This clone appeared many times. The chain joins TRBV5-1 to TRBJ2-3; TRBD2 might be the D (6 bases). The V end lost 6 bases, the J end lost 2 bases, and 13 bases lay between the germline ends. In germline, CDR1 is SGHRS, CDR2 YFSETQ. This CDR3 contains 14 residues. In nucleotides, the CDR3 is TGCGCCAGCACCACGCGGGGAACCACAGATACGCAGTATTTT. Translation: CASTTRGTTDTQYF.

This clone was observed at least ten times. The chain employs TRBV19 and TRBJ1-1, with D hard to call. The CDR3 contains 13 residues. Trimming left V 4 bases short and J 3 bases short, with 9 bases between. Germline V CDR1 and CDR2: LNHDA, SQIVND (reference sequence). The CDR3 DNA follows: TGTGCCAGTAGTACCACCCGGGACACTGAAGCTTTCTTT. This gives the protein CASSTTRDTEAFF.